The 8 T cell receptor beta chains presented below share a single source sample, sequenced in a study of blood T cell repertoires in COVID-19. The repertoire was sequenced with immunoSEQ multiplex PCR; TCRdb's copy has only in-frame clones and lacks some. The sample contains 450,000 or so clones, around 91% of which appear only once. Material: peripheral blood. The receptors were gathered from a woman aged 40-49 years with COVID-19, enrolled during active disease.

The chain couples TRBV14 to TRBJ1-1, with 8 bases fitting TRBD1. Germline lookup yields CDR1 SGHDN and CDR2 FVKESK. The CDR3 has 15 amino acids. Trimming took 4 bases from V and 6 from J; bases not matched to a gene: 10. This chain's CDR3 is CASSPGTGWVSEAFF. CDR3 coding DNA: TGTGCCAGCAGCCCCGGGACAGGATGGGTGTCTGAAGCTTTCTTT.

This sequence joins TRBV5-8 and TRBJ2-5; the D gene is possibly TRBD1 (6 bases). Looked up from germline, CDR1 is SGHTS and CDR2 is YDEGEE. This CDR3 is built from 16 residues. V lost 0 bases, J lost 3 bases, and 15 bases lay in between. In DNA form, the CDR3 reads TGTGCCAGCAGCTTGGCCAGGACAGCTTCGGAAGAGACCCAGTACTTC. Its translation is CASSLARTASEETQYF.

The chain carries TRBV5-1 and TRBJ2-7; tentative D call: TRBD1 (6 bases). The CDR3 covers 14 residues. V was cut by 5 bases and J by 3 bases, with 15 bases left in between. Germline V lookup: CDR1 SGHRS, CDR2 YFSETQ. The CDR3 nucleotides are TGCGCCAGCAGAACCGGCCGGGACAACTACGAGCAGTACTTC. This codes for CASRTGRDNYEQYF. Together with reference TRBV5-1 and TRBJ2-7, the CDR3 gives the full variable domain: KAGVTQTPRYLIKTRGQQVTLSCSPISGHRSVSWYQQTPGQGLQFLFEYFSETQRNKGNFPGRFSGRQFSNSRSEMNVSTLELGDSALYLCASRTGRDNYEQYFGPGTRLTVT.

The rearrangement links TRBV6-4 to TRBJ2-2; D is possibly TRBD2 (5 bases). This CDR3 spans 13 amino acids. From germline, CDR1 is MRHNA and CDR2 SNTAGT. V lost 5 bases, J lost 2 bases, and 6 bases lay in between. The CDR3 bases are TGTGCCAGCAGTAGCGGAAACACCGGGGAGCTGTTTTTT. Its protein is CASSSGNTGELFF.

The chain joins TRBV28 to TRBJ2-7, with 8 bases identical to TRBD2. The germline V gene encodes CDR1 MDHEN and CDR2 SYDVKM. V gave up 7 bases and J gave up 3 bases; unmatched junction bases: 11. This CDR3 has 15 amino acids. Here the CDR3 reads CASTSPGRASYEQYF. The CDR3 DNA sequence: TGTGCCAGCACCTCCCCCGGGAGGGCGAGCTACGAGCAGTACTTC.

This rearrangement joins TRBV7-2 to TRBJ1-1, with TRBD1 matching over 7 bases. In germline, CDR1 is SGHTA, CDR2 FQGNSA. The trim removed 5 bases at V and 4 bases at J, leaving 4 bases unmatched. The CDR3 spans 13 residues. CDR3 protein: CASSPRQGTEAFF. The CDR3 nucleotides are TGTGCCAGCAGCCCCAGACAGGGCACTGAAGCTTTCTTT.

The chain joins TRBV4-3 to TRBJ1-2; D might be TRBD1 (5 bases). The CDR3 sequence is 15 residues long. The V gene's germline CDR1 is LGHNA and CDR2 YSLEER. V lost 2 bases and J 0 bases, leaving 10 bases between the germline ends. In DNA, the CDR3 is TGCGCCAGCAGCCAACAACAGGCAGCTAACTATGGCTACACCTTC. Translated, it gives CASSQQQAANYGYTF.

The J gene is TRBJ1-2, the V gene TRBV25-1; possibly TRBD1 for D (6 bases). This CDR3 spans 13 amino acids. Germline CDR1 and CDR2: MGHDK and SYGVNS. Trimming left V 6 bases short and J 8 bases short, with 16 bases between. The CDR3: CASSEHRDMGYTF. Here the CDR3 DNA reads TGTGCCAGCAGCGAACACCGGGACATGGGCTACACCTTC.